A single sample is the source of the 10 T cell receptor beta chains below, sequenced in a study of blood T cells in healthy people across ages. It was with a sample-barcoded 5' primer and a J-beta primer mix that a second PCR of roughly 7 to 12 cycles was run. TCRdb independently ran MiXCR on the 5' RACE reads; one entry per CDR3 protein. The table shows some 1.6 million distinct CDR3 sequences, with about 32% occurring only once. Specimen: blood. These receptors all stem from a woman in her twenties or thirties in good health.

This clonotype has a count of ten or more. The chain recombines TRBV29-1 with TRBJ2-5; no clear D gene. This CDR3 is 10 amino acids long. Per the germline V gene, CDR1 is SQVTM and CDR2 is ANQGSEA. V gave up 3 bases and J gave up 5 bases, with 4 bases separating them. The CDR3 bases are TGCAGCGTTGATGTGGAGACCCAGTACTTC. Translating it yields CSVDVETQYF.

The chain combines TRBV29-1 with TRBJ1-4; D perhaps matches TRBD1 (5 bases). The CDR3 spans 13 residues. Per the germline V gene, CDR1 is SQVTM and CDR2 is ANQGSEA. V was cut by 5 bases and J by 4 bases, with 11 bases left in between. In nucleotides, the CDR3 is TGCAGCGTTCAGGGCGGCTTTAATGAAAAACTGTTTTTT. Its translation is CSVQGGFNEKLFF.

This clonotype occurred a few times. The chain is built from TRBV15 and TRBJ2-3; 8 bases line up with TRBD2. The CDR3 spans 18 residues. Germline loops: CDR1 LNHNV, CDR2 YYDKDF (reference sequence). V trimming: 0 bases; J trimming: 2 bases; junction bases outside the gene matches: 10. CDR3 nucleotide sequence: TGTGCCACCAGCAGAGACCTTGATAGCGGGATCGACACAGATACGCAGTATTTT. It translates to CATSRDLDSGIDTDTQYF.

This clonotype was observed at least ten times. The chain combines TRBV20-1 with TRBJ2-7; 8 nucleotides line up with TRBD2. Losses at the gene ends were 5 bases for V and 4 bases for J; bases not matched to a gene: 13. CDR3 length equals 15 residues. Germline V gives CDR1 DFQATT, CDR2 SNEGSKA (reference sequence). CDR3 in amino acids: CSAPPPGLGTYEQYF. The CDR3 bases are TGCAGTGCTCCGCCGCCGGGACTAGGTACATACGAGCAGTACTTC.

V usage is TRBV6-4 and J usage is TRBJ1-1; D perhaps matches TRBD1 (5 bases). V was cut by 9 bases and J by 4 bases, with 15 bases left in between. The CDR3 totals 13 residues. In germline, CDR1 is MRHNA, CDR2 SNTAGT. CDR3 loop: CASRASGGTEAFF. CDR3 coding DNA: TGTGCCAGTAGAGCCTCTGGGGGCACTGAAGCTTTCTTT.

The V gene is TRBV4-1, the J gene TRBJ1-1; a weak D match, TRBD1 (6 bases). The germline V gene has CDR1 MGHRA and CDR2 YSYEKL. The CDR3 runs to 15 residues. The V end lost 5 bases, the J end lost 0 bases, and 13 bases lay between the germline ends. The CDR3 sequence is CASSAPTGVNTEAFF. The CDR3 nucleotides are TGCGCCAGCAGCGCTCCGACAGGAGTGAACACTGAAGCTTTCTTT.

The V and J genes are TRBV27 and TRBJ2-7; the D gene is possibly TRBD2 (6 bases). Germline values: CDR1 MNHEY, CDR2 SMNVEV (reference sequence). With 4 bases removed from V and 1 base from J, the gap between germline ends came to 11 bases. The CDR3 consists of 14 residues. The CDR3 protein is CASSSHGGSYEQYF. The DNA of the CDR3 is TGTGCCAGCAGTTCCCACGGGGGATCCTACGAGCAGTACTTC.

This clonotype has ten or more counts. The V gene is TRBV5-1, the J gene TRBJ2-1, with unresolved D. Germline CDR1 reads SGHRS; CDR2 reads YFSETQ. The CDR3 has 15 amino acids. V dropped 0 bases and J dropped 6 bases, with 13 bases sitting between them. CDR3 bases: TGCGCCAGCAGCTTGGAAGGCGGAGTAAGCAATGAGCAGTTCTTC. Translated, it gives CASSLEGGVSNEQFF.

This CDR3 is CASSHGWNTGELFF. Written as DNA, the CDR3 is TGTGCCAGCAGCCACGGTTGGAACACCGGGGAGCTGTTTTTT. The gene calls are TRBV6-6 and TRBJ2-2, with unresolved D. V lost 6 bases and J 1 base, leaving 9 bases between the germline ends. Germline CDR1 reads MNHNY; CDR2 reads SVGAGI (reference sequence). This CDR3 is built from 14 residues.

This clonotype was observed a few times. V and J are TRBV10-3 and TRBJ2-1; D is perhaps TRBD2 (5 bases). This CDR3 is built from 15 residues. The ends were cut back, 3 bases at V and 0 bases at J, with 9 bases in the middle. The V gene's germline CDR1 is ENHRY and CDR2 SYGVKD. The CDR3 nucleotides read TGTGCCATCAGTGATGGAGGTAGCTCCTACAATGAGCAGTTCTTC. Amino acid sequence: CAISDGGSSYNEQFF.